A single sample gave rise to the 8 T cell receptor beta chains below, sequenced in a study of tumor T cells in aggressive B-cell lymphoma. Clones were read by immunoSEQ multiplex PCR, and TCRdb kept only the in-frame ones, dropping some. The data contain around 1,100 clones, about 97% of them singletons. The sample comprised tumor tissue. These receptors originate from an adult with diffuse large B cell lymphoma.

V usage is TRBV7-9 and J usage is TRBJ2-3, with D uncertain. Germline assignment: CDR1 SEHNR and CDR2 FQNEAQ (reference sequence). V was trimmed by 3 bases and J by 0 bases, leaving 13 bases between them. The CDR3 consists of 16 residues. CDR3 in amino acids: CASSFGGSQSTDTQYF. The CDR3 region has the DNA TGTGCCAGCAGCTTTGGCGGCTCGCAAAGCACAGATACGCAGTATTTT. Full variable domain (missing parts from reference TRBV7-9 and TRBJ2-3): DTGVSQNPRHKITKRGQNVTFRCDPISEHNRLYWYRQTLGQGPEFLTYFQNEAQLEKSRLLSDRFSAERPKGSFSTLEIQRTEQGDSAMYLCASSFGGSQSTDTQYFGPGTRLTVL.

This chain joins TRBV7-2 and TRBJ1-5; TRBD1 agrees at 10 bases. V trimming: 3 bases; J trimming: 7 bases; junction bases outside the gene matches: 6. The CDR3 is 15 residues long. Germline V gene lookup returns CDR1 SGHTA and CDR2 FQGNSA. As DNA, the CDR3 is TGTGCCAGCAGCTTCGAGACAGGGGGCAGGCAGCCCCAGCATTTT. Translated, it gives CASSFETGGRQPQHF.

This chain connects TRBV28 to TRBJ2-7; 7 bases line up with TRBD1. V dropped 5 bases and J dropped 2; count of bases not matched to a gene: 18. CDR3 size: 18 residues. CDR1 and CDR2 (germline): MDHEN, SYDVKM. CDR3 DNA: TGTGCCAGCAGTCAACCCCAGACAGGGCACACGGGTCCCTACGAGCAGTACTTC. The encoded protein is CASSQPQTGHTGPYEQYF.

The chain is built from TRBV28 and TRBJ2-5; 7 bases are shared with TRBD1. TRBJ2-7 explains the end of the DNA better; the J call may be wrong. CDR3 length: 18 amino acids. CDR1 is MDHEN and CDR2 is SYDVKM in the germline V gene. CDR3 region: CASSQPQTGHTGPYEQYF. The DNA for the CDR3 is TGTGCCAGCAGTCAACCCCAGACAGGGCACACGGGTCCCTACGAGCAGTACTTC.

The chain combines TRBV7-2 with TRBJ2-2; D is unclear. V dropped 2 bases and J dropped 6 bases, with 7 bases sitting between them. Germline V CDR1 and CDR2: SGHTA, FQGNSA. This CDR3 contains 13 residues. CDR3 residues: CASSLNSAGELFF. DNA of the CDR3: TGTGCCAGCAGCTTAAATTCCGCCGGGGAGCTGTTTTTT. Looking up the rest from reference TRBV7-2 and TRBJ2-2 gives the full variable domain: GAGVSQSPSNKVTEKGKDVELRCDPISGHTALYWYRQSLGQGLEFLIYFQGNSAPDKSGLPSDRFSAERTGGSVSTLTIQRTQQEDSAVYLCASSLNSAGELFFGEGSRLTVL.

The V and J genes are TRBV5-4 and TRBJ2-7, with 8 bases fitting TRBD1. The V segment lost 10 bases and the J segment 3 bases; nucleotides outside the gene matches: 18. Germline CDR1 SGHNT, CDR2 YYREEE (reference sequence). The CDR3 runs 16 residues. CDR3 bases: TGTGCCCAAGCCCGATATTCAGGGGGCCATGTCTACGAGCAGTACTTC. Protein sequence: CAQARYSGGHVYEQYF.

The chain couples TRBV27 to TRBJ1-5; TRBD1 matches at 7 bases. Germline assignment: CDR1 MNHEY and CDR2 SMNVEV (reference sequence). Trimming removed 5 bases from V and 5 bases from J; junction bases left unmatched: 6. This CDR3 spans 14 amino acids. The chain's CDR3 is CASSPGTEYQPQHF. The CDR3 coding sequence is TGTGCCAGCAGTCCCGGGACAGAGTATCAGCCCCAGCATTTT.

The count of this clone is one. This rearrangement joins TRBV9 to TRBJ2-3; D possibly corresponds to TRBD2 (6 bases). With 0 bases removed from V and 2 bases from J, the gap between germline ends came to 19 bases. The CDR3 has 18 amino acids. Germline V gives CDR1 SGDLS, CDR2 YYNGEE. CDR3 in DNA: TGTGCCAGCAGCGTAGTGTTACAGACGCGGGGCTCCACAGATACGCAGTATTTT. It yields the protein CASSVVLQTRGSTDTQYF.